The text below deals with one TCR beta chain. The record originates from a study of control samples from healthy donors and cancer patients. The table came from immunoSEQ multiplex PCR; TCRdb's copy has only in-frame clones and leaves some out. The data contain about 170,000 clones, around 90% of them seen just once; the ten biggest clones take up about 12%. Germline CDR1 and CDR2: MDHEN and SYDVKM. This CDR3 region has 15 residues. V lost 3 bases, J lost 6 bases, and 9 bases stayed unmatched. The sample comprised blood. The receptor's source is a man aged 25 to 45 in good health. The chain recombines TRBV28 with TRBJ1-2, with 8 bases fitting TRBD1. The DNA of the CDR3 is TGTGCCAGCAGTTTGATAGACAGGGGAGTTAATGGCTACACCTTC. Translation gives CASSLIDRGVNGYTF.